Below are 16 T cell receptor beta chains sequenced from a single sample in a study of T cell responses to AZD1222 COVID-19 vaccine. Clones were read by immunoSEQ multiplex PCR, and TCRdb kept only the in-frame ones, dropping some. The table includes tens of thousands of clones, roughly 90% detected once. This sample comprised peripheral blood, obtained on day 0 of AZD1222 vaccination. The receptors were sampled from an adult in good health.

The rearrangement uses TRBV10-2 and TRBJ1-3; D is unresolved. Germline V CDR1 and CDR2: WSHSY, SAAADI. The V and J ends lost 7 bases and 0 bases respectively, with 4 bases between them. The CDR3 loop spans 12 amino acids. The CDR3, as DNA: TGCGCCAGCACTCACTCTGGAAACACCATATATTTT. Its translation: CASTHSGNTIYF.

This chain connects TRBV5-8 to TRBJ1-5; weak D call: TRBD1 (6 bases). Trimming stripped 0 bases from V and 1 base from J, with 11 bases between. Germline V lookup: CDR1 SGHTS, CDR2 YDEGEE. This CDR3 is 16 amino acids long. The DNA for the CDR3 is TGTGCCAGCAGCTTGGCCGGGGGCAGGAGCAATCAGCCCCAGCATTTT. This translates into CASSLAGGRSNQPQHF.

The chain couples TRBV2 to TRBJ2-1; 13 bases map to TRBD2. Germline lookup yields CDR1 SNHLY and CDR2 FYNNEI. The CDR3 spans 17 residues. The V segment lost 5 bases and the J segment 4 bases; nucleotides outside the gene matches: 8. The CDR3 nucleotides read TGTGCCAGCAGTTATAGCGGACTAGCGGGGGTATACAATGAGCAGTTCTTC. It yields the protein CASSYSGLAGVYNEQFF.

This chain connects TRBV3-1 (or the pseudogene TRBV3-2) to TRBJ2-1; D is unresolved. The CDR3 is made up of 15 amino acids. Germline V lookup: CDR1 LGHDT, CDR2 YNNKEL (reference sequence). The V end lost 0 bases, the J end lost 0 bases, and 6 bases lay between the germline ends. CDR3 amino acids: CASSQDGDSYNEQFF. The CDR3 coding sequence is TGTGCCAGCAGCCAAGACGGCGACTCCTACAATGAGCAGTTCTTC.

The V gene is TRBV12-3 or TRBV12-4, the J gene TRBJ1-1, with 7 nucleotides matching TRBD1. The CDR3 sequence is 13 residues long. The trim removed 2 bases at V and 5 bases at J, leaving 2 bases unmatched. The CDR3 DNA sequence: TGTGCCAGCAGTTTAATACAGGGGACTGAAGCTTTCTTT. Encoded protein: CASSLIQGTEAFF.

The V and J genes are TRBV24-1 and TRBJ2-3; D is possibly TRBD2 (6 bases). CDR3 length: 15 residues. Germline-derived CDR1 and CDR2 are KGHDR and SFDVKD. V was trimmed by 5 bases and J by 4 bases, leaving 15 bases between them. As DNA, the CDR3 is TGTGCCACCAGTGCCGGGACTGGGAGCTCAGATACGCAGTATTTT. This encodes CATSAGTGSSDTQYF.

The sample holds one count of this clone. This chain joins TRBV5-4 and TRBJ2-7, with D tentatively TRBD1 or TRBD2 (5 bases each). Germline lookup yields CDR1 SGHNT and CDR2 YYREEE (reference sequence). The CDR3 is 16 residues long. V was cut by 2 bases and J by 5 bases, with 20 bases left in between. CDR3 residues: CASSLGETRVSHEQYF. CDR3 coding DNA: TGTGCCAGCAGCTTAGGGGAGACAAGGGTCAGCCACGAGCAGTACTTC.

The rearrangement joins TRBV5-4 to TRBJ2-5; 9 bases match TRBD2. There are 15 residues in the CDR3. Per germline, CDR1 SGHNT and CDR2 YYREEE (reference sequence). The V gene end was trimmed by 4 bases and the J gene end by 4 bases; junction bases not matched to a gene: 8. The CDR3 spells CASSRSGGLLETQYF. In DNA form, the CDR3 reads TGTGCCAGCAGCCGTAGCGGGGGCTTACTAGAGACCCAGTACTTC.

The CDR3 sequence is CASSLAGGDEQYF. The CDR3 DNA reads as TGTGCCAGCAGCTTGGCCGGAGGGGACGAGCAGTACTTC. The V call is TRBV5-8, the J call TRBJ2-7; the D gene is possibly TRBD2 (6 bases). The CDR3 spans 13 residues. Trimming removed 0 bases at V and 5 bases at J, with 9 bases between. CDR1 SGHTS and CDR2 YDEGEE come from the germline V gene.

The gene calls are TRBV6-5 and TRBJ1-5; 7 nucleotides align to TRBD1. The germline gives CDR1 MNHEY, CDR2 SVGAGI. The V and J ends lost 4 bases and 5 bases, in that order; junction bases with no gene match: 2. The CDR3 is 13 residues long. CDR3 sequence reads: CASSSTGYQPQHF. CDR3 coding DNA: TGTGCCAGCAGTTCGACAGGGTATCAGCCCCAGCATTTT.

This rearrangement joins TRBV20-1 to TRBJ2-3; tentative D call: TRBD1 (5 bases). Germline loops: CDR1 DFQATT, CDR2 SNEGSKA (reference sequence). The CDR3 consists of 11 residues. Trimming removed 5 bases at V and 5 bases at J, with 8 bases between. Here the CDR3 reads CSAAGIDTQYF. The CDR3 region has the DNA TGCAGTGCTGCAGGGATAGATACGCAGTATTTT.

The CDR3 spells CASSPRGGQPQHF. The CDR3 nucleotides read TGTGCCAGCAGCCCCCGAGGTGGTCAGCCCCAGCATTTT. This chain uses TRBV6-5 with TRBJ1-5, with unresolved D. This CDR3 is built from 13 residues. V was shortened by 6 bases and J by 6 bases, with 12 bases between the two germline ends. Germline CDR1 reads MNHEY; CDR2 reads SVGAGI.

The CDR3 region is CASSEGQGARLEAFF. The CDR3 nucleotides are TGTGCCAGTAGTGAAGGACAGGGGGCGCGTCTTGAAGCTTTCTTT. The V call is TRBV19, the J call TRBJ1-1; 11 nucleotides align to TRBD1. The J segment lost 7 bases and the V segment lost 5 bases, leaving 9 bases of the junction unmatched. CDR1 is LNHDA, CDR2 SQIVND, per germline (reference sequence). This CDR3 spans 15 amino acids.

The V gene is TRBV2, the J gene TRBJ1-1, with TRBD1 as a possible D gene (5 bases). With 3 bases removed from V and 2 bases from J, the gap between germline ends came to 7 bases. This CDR3 contains 13 residues. Germline CDR1 reads SNHLY; CDR2 reads FYNNEI. CDR3 nucleotides: TGTGCCAGCAGTGATCAGGGTAACACTGAAGCTTTCTTT. Translating it yields CASSDQGNTEAFF.

To note about this clone: Other DNA sequences of this sample code for an identical CDR3. This chain uses TRBV27 with TRBJ2-2; unclear D gene. The V end lost 3 bases, the J end lost 6 bases, and 5 bases lay between the germline ends. Germline V gives CDR1 MNHEY, CDR2 SMNVEV (reference sequence). CDR3 length equals 12 residues. The CDR3: CASSFRAGELFF. In DNA, the CDR3 is TGTGCCAGCAGTTTTCGTGCCGGGGAGCTGTTTTTT.

The genes are TRBV25-1 and TRBJ2-1; 7 nucleotides align to TRBD2. This CDR3 spans 16 amino acids. V lost 6 bases, J lost 4 bases, and 12 bases stayed unmatched. Looked up from germline, CDR1 is MGHDK and CDR2 is SYGVNS. CDR3 amino acids: CASSDSGSTLYNEQFF. The CDR3 DNA reads as TGTGCCAGCAGCGATAGCGGGTCGACTCTTTACAATGAGCAGTTCTTC.